The TCR beta chain described here comes from a study of blood T cell repertoires in COVID-19. Study information: The origin of the acute and convalescent COVID-19 samples was the United States, Italy and Spain.

As originally analysed: The authors estimated nucleated cell counts from reference gene primer amplification. The protocol was immunoSEQ multiplex PCR, while the TCRdb copy is restricted to in-frame clones and leaves out a portion. V, J and clone size were drawn from that table, and D and trimming were deduced from the DNA. The sample holds 200,000 to 250,000 clones; 83% are singletons and the top ten take 4.8%. Trimming took off 5 bases at V and 3 bases at J, with 10 bases between the two ends. The CDR3 has 13 residues. Looked up from germline, CDR1 is MNHEY and CDR2 is SVGAGI. This clone was counted a few times.

This chain connects TRBV6-5 to TRBJ1-1; D gene ambiguous. The receptor was derived from a woman aged 50 to 65 who had been exposed to COVID-19. Sequencing used PBMCs or T cells enriched from blood (not recorded which). CDR3 loop: CASSITQDTEAFF. In nucleotides, the CDR3 is TGTGCCAGCAGTATCACTCAGGACACTGAAGCTTTCTTT.